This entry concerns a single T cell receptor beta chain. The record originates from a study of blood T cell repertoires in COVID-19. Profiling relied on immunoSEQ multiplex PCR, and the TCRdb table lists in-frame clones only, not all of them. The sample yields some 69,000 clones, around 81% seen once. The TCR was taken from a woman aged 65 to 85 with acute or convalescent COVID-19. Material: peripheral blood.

The CDR3 protein is CARGSTGGDNQPQHF. In DNA, the CDR3 is TGTGCCAGAGGATCAACAGGGGGGGACAATCAGCCCCAGCATTTT. This rearrangement joins TRBV19 to TRBJ1-5; 8 bases line up with TRBD1. CDR1 and CDR2 (germline): LNHDA, SQIVND (reference sequence). The CDR3 length is 15 residues. The V segment lost 9 bases and the J segment 3 bases; nucleotides outside the gene matches: 10.